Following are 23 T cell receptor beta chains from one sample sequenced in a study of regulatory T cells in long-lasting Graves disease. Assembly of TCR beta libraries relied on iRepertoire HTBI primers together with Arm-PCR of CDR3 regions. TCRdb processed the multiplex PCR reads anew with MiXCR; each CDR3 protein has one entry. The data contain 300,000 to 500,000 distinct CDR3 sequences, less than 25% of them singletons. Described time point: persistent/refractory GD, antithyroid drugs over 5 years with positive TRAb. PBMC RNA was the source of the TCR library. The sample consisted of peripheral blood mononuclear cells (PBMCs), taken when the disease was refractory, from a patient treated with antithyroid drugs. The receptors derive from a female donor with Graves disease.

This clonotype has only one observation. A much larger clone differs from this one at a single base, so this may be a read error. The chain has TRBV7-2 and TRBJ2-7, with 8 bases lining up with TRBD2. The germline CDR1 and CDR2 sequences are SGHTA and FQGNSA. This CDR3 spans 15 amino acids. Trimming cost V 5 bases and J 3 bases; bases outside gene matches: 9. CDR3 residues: CASSPPGLGIYEQYF. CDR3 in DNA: TGTGCCAGCAGCCCTCCGGGACTAGGGATCTACGAGCAGTACTTC.

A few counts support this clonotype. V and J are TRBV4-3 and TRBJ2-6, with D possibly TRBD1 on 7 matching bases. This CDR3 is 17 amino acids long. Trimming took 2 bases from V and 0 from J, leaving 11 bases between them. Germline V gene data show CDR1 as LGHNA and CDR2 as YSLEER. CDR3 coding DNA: TGCGCCAGCAGCCAATCCAGGGGGGCCTCTGGGGCCAACGTCCTGACTTTC. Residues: CASSQSRGASGANVLTF.

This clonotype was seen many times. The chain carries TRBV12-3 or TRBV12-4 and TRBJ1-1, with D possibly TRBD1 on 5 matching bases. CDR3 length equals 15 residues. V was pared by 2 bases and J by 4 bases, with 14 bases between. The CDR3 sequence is CASSLYLGGTTEAFF. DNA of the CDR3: TGTGCCAGCAGTTTATATTTGGGGGGGACCACTGAAGCTTTCTTT.

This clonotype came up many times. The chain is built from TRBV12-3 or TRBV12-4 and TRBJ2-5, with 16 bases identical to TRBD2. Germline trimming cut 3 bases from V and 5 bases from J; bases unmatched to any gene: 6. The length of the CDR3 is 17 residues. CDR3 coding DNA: TGTGCCAGCAGTTTGCAAGTGGGACTAGCGGGAGGGGAGACCCAGTACTTC. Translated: CASSLQVGLAGGETQYF.

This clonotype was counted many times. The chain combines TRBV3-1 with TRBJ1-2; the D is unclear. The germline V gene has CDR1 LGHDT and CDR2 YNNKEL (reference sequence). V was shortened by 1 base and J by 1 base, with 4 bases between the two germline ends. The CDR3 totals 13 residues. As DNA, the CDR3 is TGTGCCAGCAGCCAAGTTGGTAACTATGGCTACACCTTC. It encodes CASSQVGNYGYTF.

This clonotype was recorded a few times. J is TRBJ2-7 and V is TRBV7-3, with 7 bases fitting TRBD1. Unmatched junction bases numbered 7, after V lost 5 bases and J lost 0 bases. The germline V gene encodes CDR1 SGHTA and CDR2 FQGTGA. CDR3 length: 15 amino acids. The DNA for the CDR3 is TGTGCCAGCAGCCCCGAACAGGGGATCTCCTACGAGCAGTACTTC. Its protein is CASSPEQGISYEQYF.

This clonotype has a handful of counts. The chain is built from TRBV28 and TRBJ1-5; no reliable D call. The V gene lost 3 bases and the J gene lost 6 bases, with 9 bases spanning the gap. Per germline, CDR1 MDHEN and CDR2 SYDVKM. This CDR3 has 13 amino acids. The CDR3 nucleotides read TGTGCCAGCAGTTTTTTCGTGGGTCAGCCCCAGCATTTT. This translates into CASSFFVGQPQHF. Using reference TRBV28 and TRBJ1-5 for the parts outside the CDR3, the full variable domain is DVKVTQSSRYLVKRTGEKVFLECVQDMDHENMFWYRQDPGLGLRLIYFSYDVKMKEKGDIPEGYSVSREKKERFSLILESASTNQTSMYLCASSFFVGQPQHFGDGTRLSIL.

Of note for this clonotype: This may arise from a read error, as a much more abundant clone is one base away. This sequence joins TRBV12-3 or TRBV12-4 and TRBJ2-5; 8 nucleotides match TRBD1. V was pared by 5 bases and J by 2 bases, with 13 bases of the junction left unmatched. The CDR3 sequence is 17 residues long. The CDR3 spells CASSGKRGRGRQETQYF. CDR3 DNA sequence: TGTGCCAGCAGTGGTAAACGGGGCAGGGGGCGACAAGAGACCCAGTACTTC.

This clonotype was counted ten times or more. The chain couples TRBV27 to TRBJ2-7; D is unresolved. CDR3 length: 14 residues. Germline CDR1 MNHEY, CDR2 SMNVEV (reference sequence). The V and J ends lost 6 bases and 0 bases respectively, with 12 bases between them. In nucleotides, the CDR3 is TGTGCCAGCAGACCTATGGGGAACTCCTACGAGCAGTACTTC. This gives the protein CASRPMGNSYEQYF.

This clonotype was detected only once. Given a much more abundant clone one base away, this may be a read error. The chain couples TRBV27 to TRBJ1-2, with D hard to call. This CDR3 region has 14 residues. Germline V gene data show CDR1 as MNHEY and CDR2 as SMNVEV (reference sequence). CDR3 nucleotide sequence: TGTGCCAGCAGTCCCCGGGTGGGATTCTCTGGCTGCACCTTC. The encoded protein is CASSPRVGFSGCTF.

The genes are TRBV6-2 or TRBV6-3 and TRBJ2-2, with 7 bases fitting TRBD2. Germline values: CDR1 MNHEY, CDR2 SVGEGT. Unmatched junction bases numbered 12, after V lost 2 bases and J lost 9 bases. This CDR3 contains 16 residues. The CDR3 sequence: CASSYTGTTGQRELFF. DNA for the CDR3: TGTGCCAGCAGTTACACCGGGACTACCGGGCAGCGGGAGCTGTTTTTT.

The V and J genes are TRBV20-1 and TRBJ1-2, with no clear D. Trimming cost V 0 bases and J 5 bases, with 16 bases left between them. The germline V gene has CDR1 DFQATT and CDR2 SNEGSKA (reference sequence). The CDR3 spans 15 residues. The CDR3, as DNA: TGCAGTGCTAGAGATCTAGGGATCCCGGGGTATGGCTACACCTTC. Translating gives CSARDLGIPGYGYTF.

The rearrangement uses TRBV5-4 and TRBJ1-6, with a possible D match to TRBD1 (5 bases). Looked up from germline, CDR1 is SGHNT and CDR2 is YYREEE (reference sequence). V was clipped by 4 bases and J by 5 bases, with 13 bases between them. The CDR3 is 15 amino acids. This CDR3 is CASSRYRTDNSPLHF. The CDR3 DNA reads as TGTGCCAGCAGCCGGTACAGGACCGATAATTCACCCCTCCACTTT.

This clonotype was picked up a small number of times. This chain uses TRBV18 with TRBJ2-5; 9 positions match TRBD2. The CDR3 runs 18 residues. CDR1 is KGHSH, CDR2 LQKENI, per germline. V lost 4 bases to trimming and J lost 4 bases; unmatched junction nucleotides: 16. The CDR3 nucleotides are TGTGCCAGCTCACTCTATCGACAAGCGGGAGGCCAGGGAGAGACCCAGTACTTC. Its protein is CASSLYRQAGGQGETQYF.

The CDR3, as DNA: TGTGCCAGCAGTCCAACCCCCAGGGGAGCCACTGAAGCTTTCTTT. Residues: CASSPTPRGATEAFF. The V and J genes are TRBV27 and TRBJ1-1, with D perhaps TRBD1 (6 bases). V gave up 5 bases and J gave up 4 bases, with 17 bases separating them. The germline V gene encodes CDR1 MNHEY and CDR2 SMNVEV (reference sequence). There are 15 residues in the CDR3.

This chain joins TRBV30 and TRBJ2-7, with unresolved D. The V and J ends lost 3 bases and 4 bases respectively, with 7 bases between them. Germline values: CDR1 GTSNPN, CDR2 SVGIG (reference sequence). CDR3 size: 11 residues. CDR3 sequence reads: CAWRVGYEQYF. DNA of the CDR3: TGTGCCTGGAGGGTAGGATACGAGCAGTACTTC.

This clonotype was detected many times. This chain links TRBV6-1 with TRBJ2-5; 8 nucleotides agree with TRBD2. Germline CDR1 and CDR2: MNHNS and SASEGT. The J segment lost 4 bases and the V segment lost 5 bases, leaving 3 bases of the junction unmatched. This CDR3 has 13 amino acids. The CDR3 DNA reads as TGTGCCAGCAGTCTCGGACTAGCAGAGACCCAGTACTTC. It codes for CASSLGLAETQYF.

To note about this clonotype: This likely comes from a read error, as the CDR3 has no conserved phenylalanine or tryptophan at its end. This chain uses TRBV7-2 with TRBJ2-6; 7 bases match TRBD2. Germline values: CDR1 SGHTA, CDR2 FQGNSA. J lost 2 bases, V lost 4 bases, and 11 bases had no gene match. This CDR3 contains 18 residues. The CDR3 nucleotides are TGTGCCAGCAGCTCCTCGAGCGTCCGGGGGGCTGGGGCCAACGTCCTGACTTCC. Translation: CASSSSSVRGAGANVLTS.

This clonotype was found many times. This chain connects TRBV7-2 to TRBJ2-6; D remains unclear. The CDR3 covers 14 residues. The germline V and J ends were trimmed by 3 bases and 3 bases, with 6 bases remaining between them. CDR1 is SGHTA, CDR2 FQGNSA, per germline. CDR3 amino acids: CASSFTFGANVLTF. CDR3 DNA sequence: TGTGCCAGCAGCTTTACTTTTGGGGCCAACGTCCTGACTTTC.

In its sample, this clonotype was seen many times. The CDR3, as DNA: TGTGCCAGCCAGTACACCGGGGAGCTGTTTTTT. This codes for CASQYTGELFF. The chain is built from TRBV28 and TRBJ2-2; D remains ambiguous. The CDR3 loop spans 11 amino acids. V lost 8 bases to trimming and J lost 3 bases, with 4 bases between them. Germline V CDR1 and CDR2: MDHEN, SYDVKM.

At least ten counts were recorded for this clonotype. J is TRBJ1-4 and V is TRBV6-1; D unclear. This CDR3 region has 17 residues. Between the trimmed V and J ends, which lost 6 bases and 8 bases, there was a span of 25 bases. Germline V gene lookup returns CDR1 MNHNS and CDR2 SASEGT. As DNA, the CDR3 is TGTGCCAGCAGAAACCCGCCTGGGTTACAAAGGTCCGAAAAACTGTTTTTT. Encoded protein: CASRNPPGLQRSEKLFF.

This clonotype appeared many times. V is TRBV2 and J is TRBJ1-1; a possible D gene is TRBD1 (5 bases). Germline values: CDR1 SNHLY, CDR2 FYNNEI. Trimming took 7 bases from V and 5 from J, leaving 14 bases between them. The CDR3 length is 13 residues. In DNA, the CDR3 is TGTGCCAGCACAATTCGGGGGGGGACTGAAGCTTTCTTT. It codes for CASTIRGGTEAFF.

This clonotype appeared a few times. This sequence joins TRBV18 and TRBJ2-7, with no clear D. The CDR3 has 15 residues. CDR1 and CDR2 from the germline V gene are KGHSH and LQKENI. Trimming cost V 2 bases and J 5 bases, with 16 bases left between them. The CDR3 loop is CASSPVTVEKHEQYF. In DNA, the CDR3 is TGTGCCAGCTCACCAGTAACCGTCGAGAAGCACGAGCAGTACTTC.